The rows below give T cell receptor beta chains drawn from one sample of a study of shared clonotypes between healthy human individuals. Sequencing was performed with immunoSEQ multiplex PCR; in TCRdb, only in-frame clones are kept and a portion is missing. The sample holds roughly 1 million clones; approximately 80% are singletons and the top ten take 0.52%. The specimen sequenced was memory CD4+ T cells from PBMCs. The receptors derive from a man younger than 30 in good health. Some clones in this sample may be carry-over from other donors' samples. Each CDR3 is given with its conserved first and last residue. Each record gives: D gene, J gene, clone size, CDR3 length, V gene, CDR3 protein, CDR3 DNA. D genes are given only for firm matches. Not all rows give a size; the values are once, few, many and, for expanded clones, a class.

NA | TRBJ2-1 | NA | 14 | TRBV6-5 | CASSYSAGRNEQFF | TGTGCCAGCAGTTACTCAGCAGGGAGGAATGAGCAGTTCTTC
TRBD1 | TRBJ2-3 | once | 15 | TRBV4-1 | CASSRQGAGTDTQYF | TGCGCCAGCAGCCGACAGGGGGCAGGGACAGATACGCAGTATTTT
NA | TRBJ1-3 | NA | 18 | TRBV4-2 | CASSQDLLGLTSGNTIYF | TGTGCCAGCAGCCAAGATCTATTAGGTCTAACCTCTGGAAACACCATATATTTT
NA | TRBJ2-5 | NA | 11 | TRBV20-1 | CSASTAETQYF | TGCAGTGCTAGCACCGCAGAGACCCAGTACTTC
TRBD1 | TRBJ2-7 | NA | 14 | TRBV27 | CASSPLGTAYEQYF | TGTGCCAGCAGTCCCCTAGGGACAGCCTACGAGCAGTACTTC
NA | TRBJ2-1 | NA | 13 | TRBV7-3 | CASSLQAPHEQFF | TGTGCCAGCAGCTTACAGGCCCCACATGAGCAGTTCTTC
TRBD1 | TRBJ2-5 | few | 15 | TRBV6-1 | CASSDQTGGRETQYF | TGTGCCAGCAGTGACCAGACAGGGGGCCGAGAGACCCAGTACTTC
TRBD1 | TRBJ1-2 | NA | 14 | TRBV28 | CASSRLRDSRGYTF | TGTGCCAGCAGTCGACTCCGGGACAGCCGAGGCTACACCTTC
NA | TRBJ2-5 | NA | 14 | TRBV10-2 | CASAGEQNQETQYF | TGCGCCAGCGCCGGGGAACAGAACCAAGAGACCCAGTACTTC
TRBD2 | TRBJ2-2 | once | 15 | TRBV27 | CASRRAGVGTGELFF | TGTGCCAGCAGGCGGGCGGGAGTGGGCACCGGGGAGCTGTTTTTT
NA | TRBJ1-1 | NA | 17 | TRBV4-3 | CASSQDPGPGVHTEAFF | TGCGCCAGCAGCCAAGATCCCGGGCCAGGCGTTCACACTGAAGCTTTCTTT